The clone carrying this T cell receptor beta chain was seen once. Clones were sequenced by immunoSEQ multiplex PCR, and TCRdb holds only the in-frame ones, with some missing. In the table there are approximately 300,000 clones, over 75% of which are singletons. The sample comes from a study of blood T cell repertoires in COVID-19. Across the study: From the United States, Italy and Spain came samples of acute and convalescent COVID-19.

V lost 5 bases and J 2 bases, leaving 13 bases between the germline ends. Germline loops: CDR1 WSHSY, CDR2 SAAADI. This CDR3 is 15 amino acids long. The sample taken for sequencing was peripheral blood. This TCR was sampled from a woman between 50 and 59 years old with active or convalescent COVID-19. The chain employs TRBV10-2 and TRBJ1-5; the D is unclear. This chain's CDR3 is CASSPGRARNQPQHF. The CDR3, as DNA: TGCGCCAGCAGTCCAGGCCGAGCTCGCAATCAGCCCCAGCATTTT.